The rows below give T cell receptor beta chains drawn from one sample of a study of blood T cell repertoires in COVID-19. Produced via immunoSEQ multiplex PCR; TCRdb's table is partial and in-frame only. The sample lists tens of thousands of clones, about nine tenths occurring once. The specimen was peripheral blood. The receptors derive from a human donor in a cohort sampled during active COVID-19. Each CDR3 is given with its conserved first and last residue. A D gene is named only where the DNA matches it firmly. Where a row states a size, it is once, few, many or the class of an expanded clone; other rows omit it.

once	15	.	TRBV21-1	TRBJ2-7	TGTGCCAGCAGCTCCCGGACAGGACCTCCCCACGAGCAGTACTTC	CASSSRTGPPHEQYF
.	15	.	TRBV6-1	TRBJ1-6	TGTGCCAGCAGTGAAGGGCAGCCGAAGAGGGCACCCCTCCACTTT	CASSEGQPKRAPLHF
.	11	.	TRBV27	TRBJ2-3	TGTGCCAGCAGTTCGGGAGATACGCAGTATTTT	CASSSGDTQYF
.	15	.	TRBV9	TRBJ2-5	TGTGCCAGCAGCGTAGTCGGCGGGTCCCCAGAGACCCAGTACTTC	CASSVVGGSPETQYF
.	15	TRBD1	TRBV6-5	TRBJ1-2	TGTGCCAGCAGTTCCGGGACAGGGAACAACTATGGCTACACCTTC	CASSSGTGNNYGYTF
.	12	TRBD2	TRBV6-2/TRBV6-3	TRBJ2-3	TGTGCCAGCAGTTGGAGCGGGAGTTCATTGTATTTT	CASSWSGSSLYF
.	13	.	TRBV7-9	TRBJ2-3	TGTGCCAGCAGCTTAGGGGCGACAGATACGCAGTATTTT	CASSLGATDTQYF
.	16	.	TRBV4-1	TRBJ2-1	TGCGCCAGCAGCCAAGTGCCAGGAACATCCTACAATGAGCAGTTCTTC	CASSQVPGTSYNEQFF
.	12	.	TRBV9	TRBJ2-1	TGTGCCAGCAGCCCCTCTGACAATGAGCAGTTCTTC	CASSPSDNEQFF
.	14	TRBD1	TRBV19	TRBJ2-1	TGTGCCAGTAGCCCGGGACAGTCCTACAATGAGCAGTTCTTC	CASSPGQSYNEQFF
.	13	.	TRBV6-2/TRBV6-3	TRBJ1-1	TGTGCCAGCAGACCTCCCATGAACACTGAAGCTTTCTTT	CASRPPMNTEAFF
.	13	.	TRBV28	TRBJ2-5	TGTGCCAGCAGTTCAGGACAGTTGGAGACCCAGTACTTC	CASSSGQLETQYF
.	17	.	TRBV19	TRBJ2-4	TGTGCCAGTAGTATAGAGACCGGGATTATAGCCAAAAACATTCAGTACTTC	CASSIETGIIAKNIQYF